This T cell receptor beta chain was obtained from a study of blood T cell repertoires in COVID-19. Study summary: In each case, the material was cDNA or gDNA derived from T cells, B-cell-depleted T cells, or PBMCs.

Per the original data handling: Using reference gene primer amplification, nucleated cell counts were estimated. Profiled with immunoSEQ multiplex PCR; TCRdb holds only in-frame clones, not every one. D and trimming were read from the DNA, whereas the V and J calls and clone size are those reported in that table. The table includes fewer than 400,000 clones, about 87% detected once. This CDR3 has 16 residues. Trimming took off 2 bases at V and 5 bases at J, with 18 bases between the two ends. Germline CDR1 reads LNHNV; CDR2 reads YYDKDF (reference sequence). The TCR sequence derives from a human donor in a cohort sampled during active COVID-19. Sequencing used peripheral blood. This sequence joins TRBV15 and TRBJ2-5; D possibly corresponds to TRBD2 (7 bases). This CDR3 is CATSRHPVGGLETQYF. The CDR3 coding sequence is TGTGCCACCAGCAGACATCCTGTGGGGGGGCTGGAGACCCAGTACTTC.